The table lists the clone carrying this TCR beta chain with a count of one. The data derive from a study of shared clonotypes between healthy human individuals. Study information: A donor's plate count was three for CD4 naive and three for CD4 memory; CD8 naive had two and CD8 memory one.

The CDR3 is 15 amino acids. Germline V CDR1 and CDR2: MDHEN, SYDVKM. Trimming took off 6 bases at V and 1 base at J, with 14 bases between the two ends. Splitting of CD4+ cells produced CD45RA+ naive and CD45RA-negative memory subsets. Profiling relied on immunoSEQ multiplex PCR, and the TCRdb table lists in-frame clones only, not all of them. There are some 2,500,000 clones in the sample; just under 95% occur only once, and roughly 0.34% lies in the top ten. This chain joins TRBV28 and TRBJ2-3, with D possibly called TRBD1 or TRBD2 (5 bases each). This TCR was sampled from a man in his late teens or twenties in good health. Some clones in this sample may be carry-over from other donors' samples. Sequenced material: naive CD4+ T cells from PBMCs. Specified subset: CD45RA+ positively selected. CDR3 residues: CASSIGTAGTDTQYF. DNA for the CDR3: TGTGCCAGCAGCATAGGGACGGCTGGCACAGATACGCAGTATTTT.